The sequence of this TCR beta chain was determined in a study of blood T cells in healthy people across ages. Across the whole study: About one barcoded beta molecule per two T cells came from capture by template switching.

In this sample, this clonotype turned up a few times. CDR3 length: 14 amino acids. V lost 3 bases and J lost 4, with 10 bases in between. A second about 6 to 11 cycle PCR used barcoded and J-beta primers. TCRdb reanalysed the 5' RACE reads using MiXCR and keeps one entry per CDR3 protein. This sample has roughly 1,500,000 distinct CDR3 sequences, with around 42% found just once. The sequencing input was blood. This TCR derives from a woman aged 18 to 35 in good health. The chain combines TRBV12-3 or TRBV12-4 with TRBJ2-4; D gene unclear. This CDR3 is CASSFANGKNIQYF. DNA of the CDR3: TGTGCCAGCAGTTTCGCTAATGGGAAAAACATTCAGTACTTC.